This T cell receptor beta chain was identified during a study of graft-versus-host responses after intestinal transplantation. Sequenced by immunoSEQ multiplex PCR; TCRdb stores in-frame clones only, minus some. The sample consists of approximately 100,000 clones, roughly 82% of them appearing once. V shed 6 bases and J 2 bases; nucleotides not matched to a gene: 12. This CDR3 has 18 amino acids. The germline CDR1 and CDR2 sequences are SEHNR and FQNEAQ (reference sequence). Overall study findings and caveats: Allograft graft-versus-host to host-versus-graft clonal ratios ran high in patients with graft-donor T cell macrochimerism. GvH clones surfaced in recipient marrow, some emerging earlier in ileum or blood.

Notes on this clone: Its specificity is not known.

The chain recombines TRBV7-9 with TRBJ2-1; 11 bases match TRBD2. The sequences come from PBMCs, collected 255 days after intestinal transplant. The TCR comes from a human patient who received an intestinal transplant, so some T cells may come from the graft donor. In DNA form, the CDR3 reads TGTGCCAGCAGAAGGACTAGCGGGTTAGATCCTCCCTACAATGAGCAGTTCTTC. Translating gives CASRRTSGLDPPYNEQFF.